The entry below gives a single TCR beta chain sequence along with its context. Its specificity is unknown. 60 Vbeta and 13 Jbeta primers were used in PCR. TCRdb keeps only in-frame clones here, not all; method: immunoSEQ multiplex PCR. The clone table shows 100,000 or so clones, with the ten largest holding roughly 3%. The donors gave bone marrow, and they were healthy. These data are taken from a study of cytomegalovirus exposure and HLA in healthy donors. Study information: An earlier analysis found 95 million to 140 million unique TCR beta sequences from around 180 million T cells. Within the Caucasian-associated ancestry cluster were around 80% of the roughly 400 genotyped donors. The study, taken as a whole, reports: Sequencing likely produced, as an artifact, a cluster of highly shared sequence variants.

The CDR3 covers 13 residues. V shed 6 bases and J shed 0 bases, with 9 bases lying between them. Germline V CDR1 and CDR2: SGHRS, YFSETQ. The V call is TRBV5-1, the J call TRBJ1-1; unclear D gene. The source of this sequence is a woman aged 25-40 years in good health and CMV-seronegative. Sequences were obtained from PBMCs. The CDR3 loop reads CASTSQMNTEAFF. The CDR3 DNA is TGCGCCAGCACCTCTCAGATGAACACTGAAGCTTTCTTT.